The clone carrying this T cell receptor beta chain was seen only a few times. Its antigen is not known. The entry originates in a study of cytomegalovirus exposure and HLA in healthy donors. Vbeta (60) and Jbeta (13) primers were used in the PCR. Here immunoSEQ multiplex PCR was the method, and the copy in TCRdb shows in-frame clones only, minus some. Of roughly 97,000 clones listed, more than 75% are singletons. Findings of the study overall: Most of the CMV-associated TCR beta chains (in a later analysis) appeared to be HLA-restricted.

The sequence was obtained from a woman younger than 35 in good health and CMV-seropositive. Sample: PBMCs.

The CDR3 here is CASRTYRGGRNQPQHF. CDR3 DNA: TGTGCCAGCAGAACCTACAGGGGTGGGCGCAATCAGCCCCAGCATTTT. This chain joins TRBV28 and TRBJ1-5; 7 bases are shared with TRBD1. Germline V gene data show CDR1 as MDHEN and CDR2 as SYDVKM. The V segment lost 6 bases and the J segment 2 bases; nucleotides outside the gene matches: 10. This CDR3 is built from 16 residues.